Given below is one T cell receptor beta chain in context. The CDR3 spans 14 residues. The germline V gene encodes CDR1 GTSNPN and CDR2 SVGIG (reference sequence). V lost 4 bases, J lost 0 bases, and 12 bases lay in between. This specimen belongs to a study of blood T cell repertoires in COVID-19. Study-wide background: There were acute and convalescent COVID-19 samples, and they came from the United States, Italy and Spain.

Repertoires were generated with immunoSEQ multiplex PCR, while TCRdb's copy carries only in-frame clones and drops some. The data show some 350,000 clones, around nine tenths seen once. The TCR comes from a human donor in a cohort sampled during active COVID-19. The chain joins TRBV30 to TRBJ1-1, with D perhaps TRBD1 (5 bases). The sequencing sample was made of peripheral blood. CDR3 DNA: TGTGCCTGGATACCGGGACTATTGAACACTGAAGCTTTCTTT. As protein: CAWIPGLLNTEAFF.